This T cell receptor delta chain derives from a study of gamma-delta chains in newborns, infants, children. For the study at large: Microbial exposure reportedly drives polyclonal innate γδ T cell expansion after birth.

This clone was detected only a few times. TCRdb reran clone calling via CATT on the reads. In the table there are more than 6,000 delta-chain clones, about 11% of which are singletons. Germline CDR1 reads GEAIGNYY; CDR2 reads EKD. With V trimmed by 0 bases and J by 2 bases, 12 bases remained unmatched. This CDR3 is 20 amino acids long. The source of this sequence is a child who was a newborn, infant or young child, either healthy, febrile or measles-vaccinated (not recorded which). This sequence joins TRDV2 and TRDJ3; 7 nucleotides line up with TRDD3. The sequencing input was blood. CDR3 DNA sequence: TGTGCCTGTGACACCGGAGGACTGGGGACTACGACCTGGGACACCCGACAGATGTTTTTC. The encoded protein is CACDTGGLGTTTWDTRQMFF.